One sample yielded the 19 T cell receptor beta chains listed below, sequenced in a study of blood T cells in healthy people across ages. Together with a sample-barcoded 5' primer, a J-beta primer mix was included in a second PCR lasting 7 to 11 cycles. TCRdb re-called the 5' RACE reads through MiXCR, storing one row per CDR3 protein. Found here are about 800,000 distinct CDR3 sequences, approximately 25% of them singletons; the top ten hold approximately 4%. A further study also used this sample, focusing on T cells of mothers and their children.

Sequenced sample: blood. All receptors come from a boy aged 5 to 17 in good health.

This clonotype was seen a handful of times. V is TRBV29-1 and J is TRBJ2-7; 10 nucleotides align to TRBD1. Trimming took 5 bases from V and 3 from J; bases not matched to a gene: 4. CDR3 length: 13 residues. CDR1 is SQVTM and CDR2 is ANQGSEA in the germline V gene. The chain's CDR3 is CSVRRTGGYEQYF. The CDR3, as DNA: TGCAGCGTTCGAAGGACAGGGGGCTACGAGCAGTACTTC.

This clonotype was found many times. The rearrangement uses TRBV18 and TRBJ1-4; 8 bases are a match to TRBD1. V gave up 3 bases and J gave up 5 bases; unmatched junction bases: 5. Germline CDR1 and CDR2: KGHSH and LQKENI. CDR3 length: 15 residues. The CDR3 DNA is TGTGCCAGCTCACCGGCGGACAGGGCGAATGAAAAACTGTTTTTT. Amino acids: CASSPADRANEKLFF. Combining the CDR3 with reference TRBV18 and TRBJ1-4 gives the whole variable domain NAGVMQNPRHLVRRRGQEARLRCSPMKGHSHVYWYRQLPEEGLKFMVYLQKENIIDESGMPKERFSAEFPKEGPSILRIQQVVRGDSAAYFCASSPADRANEKLFFGSGTQLSVL.

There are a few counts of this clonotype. This chain's CDR3 is CAISSGTGYDEQFF. The CDR3 nucleotides are TGTGCCATCAGTTCCGGGACAGGGTATGATGAGCAGTTCTTC. V gene TRBV10-3 combines with J gene TRBJ2-1; TRBD1 matches at 9 bases. V lost 5 bases, J lost 8 bases, and 7 bases stayed unmatched. The CDR3 has 14 residues. Germline CDR1 ENHRY, CDR2 SYGVKD.

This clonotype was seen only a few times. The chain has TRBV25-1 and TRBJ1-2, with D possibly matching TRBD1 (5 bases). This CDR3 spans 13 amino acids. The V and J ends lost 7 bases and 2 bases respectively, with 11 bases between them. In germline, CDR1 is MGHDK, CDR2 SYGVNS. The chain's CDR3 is CASKPTGNYGYTF. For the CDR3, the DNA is TGTGCCAGCAAACCCACAGGAAACTATGGCTACACCTTC.

The CDR3 loop reads CASSFRRTGEDEQFF. In DNA form, the CDR3 reads TGTGCCAGCAGTTTCCGCAGGACAGGGGAAGATGAGCAGTTCTTC. This chain joins TRBV28 and TRBJ2-1; 9 bases line up with TRBD1. Trimming took 3 bases from V and 8 from J; bases not matched to a gene: 8. CDR1 is MDHEN and CDR2 is SYDVKM in the germline V gene. The CDR3 totals 15 residues.

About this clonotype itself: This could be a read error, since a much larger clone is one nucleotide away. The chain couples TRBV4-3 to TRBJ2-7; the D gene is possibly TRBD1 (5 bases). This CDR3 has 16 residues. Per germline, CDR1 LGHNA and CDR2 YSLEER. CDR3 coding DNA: TGCGCCAACAGCCAATCGACAGTAAAACATTACTACGAGCAGTACTTC. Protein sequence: CANSQSTVKHYYEQYF.

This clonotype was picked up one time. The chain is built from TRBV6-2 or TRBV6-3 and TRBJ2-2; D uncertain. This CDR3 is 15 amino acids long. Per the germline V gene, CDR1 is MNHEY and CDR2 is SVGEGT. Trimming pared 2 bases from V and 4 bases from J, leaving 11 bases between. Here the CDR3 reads CASSYPITTTGELFF. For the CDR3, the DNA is TGTGCCAGCAGTTACCCAATTACTACCACCGGGGAGCTGTTTTTT.

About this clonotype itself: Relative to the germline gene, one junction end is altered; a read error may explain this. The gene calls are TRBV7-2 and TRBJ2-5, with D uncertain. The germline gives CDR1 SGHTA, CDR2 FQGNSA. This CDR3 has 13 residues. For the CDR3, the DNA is TGTGCCAGCAGCTTAGCTTTATGGGATTTATTGAACTTC. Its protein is CASSLALWDLLNF.

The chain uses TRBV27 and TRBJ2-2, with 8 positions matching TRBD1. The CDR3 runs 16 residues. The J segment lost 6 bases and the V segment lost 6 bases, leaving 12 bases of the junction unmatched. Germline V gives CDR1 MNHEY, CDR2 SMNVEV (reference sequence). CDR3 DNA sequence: TGTGCCAGCAGCTTAACCGGGACAGGTATCCCCGGGGAGCTGTTTTTT. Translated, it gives CASSLTGTGIPGELFF.

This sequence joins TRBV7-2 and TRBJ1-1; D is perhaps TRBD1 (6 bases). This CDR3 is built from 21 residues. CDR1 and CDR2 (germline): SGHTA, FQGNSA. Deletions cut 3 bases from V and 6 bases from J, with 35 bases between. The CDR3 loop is CASSFNPFWGALKRGPPEAFF. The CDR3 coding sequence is TGTGCCAGCAGCTTCAACCCGTTTTGGGGGGCCTTAAAACGGGGCCCCCCTGAAGCTTTCTTT.

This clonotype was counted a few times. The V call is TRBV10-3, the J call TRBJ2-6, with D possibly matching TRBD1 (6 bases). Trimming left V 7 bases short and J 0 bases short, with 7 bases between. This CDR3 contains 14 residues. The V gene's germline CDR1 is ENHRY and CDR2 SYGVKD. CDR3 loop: CAITDSSGANVLTF. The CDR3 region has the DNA TGTGCCATCACGGACAGCTCTGGGGCCAACGTCCTGACTTTC.

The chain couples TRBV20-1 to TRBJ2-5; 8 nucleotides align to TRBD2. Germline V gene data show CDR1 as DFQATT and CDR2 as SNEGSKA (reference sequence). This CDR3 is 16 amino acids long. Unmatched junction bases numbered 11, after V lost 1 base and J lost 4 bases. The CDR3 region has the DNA TGCAGTGCTAGAGGTCAGACCAGCGGGGGAGGAGAGACCCAGTACTTC. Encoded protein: CSARGQTSGGGETQYF.

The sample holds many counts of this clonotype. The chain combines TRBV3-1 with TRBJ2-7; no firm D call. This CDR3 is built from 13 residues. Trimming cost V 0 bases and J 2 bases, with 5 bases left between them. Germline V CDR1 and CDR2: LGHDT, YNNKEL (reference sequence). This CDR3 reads CASSQDWTYEQYF. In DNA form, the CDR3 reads TGTGCCAGCAGCCAAGATTGGACCTACGAGCAGTACTTC.

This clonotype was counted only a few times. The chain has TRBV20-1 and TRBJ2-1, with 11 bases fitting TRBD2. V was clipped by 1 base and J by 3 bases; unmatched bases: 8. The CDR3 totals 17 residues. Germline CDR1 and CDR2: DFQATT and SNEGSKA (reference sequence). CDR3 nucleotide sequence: TGCAGTGCTAGAGGGACTACTAGCGGGGGTGGCTACAATGAGCAGTTCTTC. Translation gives CSARGTTSGGGYNEQFF.

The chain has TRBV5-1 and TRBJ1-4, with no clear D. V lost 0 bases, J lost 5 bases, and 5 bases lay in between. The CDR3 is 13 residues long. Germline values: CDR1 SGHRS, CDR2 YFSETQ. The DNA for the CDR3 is TGCGCCAGCAGCTTGGCTGCCAATGAAAAACTGTTTTTT. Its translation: CASSLAANEKLFF.

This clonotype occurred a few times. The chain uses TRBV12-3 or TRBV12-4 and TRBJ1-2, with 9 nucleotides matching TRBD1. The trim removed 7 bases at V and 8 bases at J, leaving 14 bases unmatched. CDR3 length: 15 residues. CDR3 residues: CASIKAGTGSSGYTF. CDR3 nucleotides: TGTGCCAGCATCAAAGCCGGGACAGGGAGTTCCGGCTACACCTTC.

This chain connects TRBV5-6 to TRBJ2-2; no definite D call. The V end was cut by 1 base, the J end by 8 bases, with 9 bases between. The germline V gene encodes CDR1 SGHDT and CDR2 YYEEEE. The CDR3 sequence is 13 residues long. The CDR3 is CASSLRTGGELFF. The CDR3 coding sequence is TGTGCCAGCAGCTTGCGGACCGGAGGGGAGCTGTTTTTT.

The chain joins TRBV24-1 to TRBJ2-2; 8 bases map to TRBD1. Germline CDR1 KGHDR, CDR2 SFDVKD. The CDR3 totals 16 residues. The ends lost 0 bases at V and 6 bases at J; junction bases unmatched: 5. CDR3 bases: TGTGCCACCAGTGATTTGTCAGGGGGCTTGGCCGGGGAGCTGTTTTTT. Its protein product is CATSDLSGGLAGELFF.

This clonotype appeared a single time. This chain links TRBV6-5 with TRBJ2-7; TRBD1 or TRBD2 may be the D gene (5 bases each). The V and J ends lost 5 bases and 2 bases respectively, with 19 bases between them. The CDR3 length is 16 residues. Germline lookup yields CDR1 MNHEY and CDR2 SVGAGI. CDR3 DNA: TGTGCCAGCAGTATACAAAGGTGGGACGCTCCCTACGAGCAGTACTTC. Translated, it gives CASSIQRWDAPYEQYF.